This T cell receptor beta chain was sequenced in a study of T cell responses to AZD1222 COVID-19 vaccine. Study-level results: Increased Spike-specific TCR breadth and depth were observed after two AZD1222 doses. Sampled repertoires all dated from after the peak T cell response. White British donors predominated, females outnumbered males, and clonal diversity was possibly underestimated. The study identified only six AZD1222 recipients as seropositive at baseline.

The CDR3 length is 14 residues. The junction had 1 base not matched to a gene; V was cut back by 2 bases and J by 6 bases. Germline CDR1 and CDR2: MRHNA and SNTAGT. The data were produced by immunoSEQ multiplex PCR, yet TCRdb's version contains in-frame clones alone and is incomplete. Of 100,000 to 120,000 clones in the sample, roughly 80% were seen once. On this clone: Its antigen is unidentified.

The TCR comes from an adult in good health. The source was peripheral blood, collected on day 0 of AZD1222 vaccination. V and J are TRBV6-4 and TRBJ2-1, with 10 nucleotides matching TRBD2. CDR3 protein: CASSDSGGANEQFF. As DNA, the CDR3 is TGTGCCAGCAGTGACAGCGGGGGGGCCAATGAGCAGTTCTTC.